Shown below are 30 T cell receptor beta chains from a single sample sequenced in a study of blood T cell repertoires in COVID-19 (dated by TCRdb to the early 2020s). Receptors were amplified or captured by the immunoSEQ multiplex PCR assay. The immuneACCESS repertoire file appears here via TCRdb, limited to in-frame rearrangements. These files lack a portion of the clones; in checked studies, under half of the deficit traces to unresolved V genes, and the cause of the others is not known. This sample has under 110,000 clones in its table, and 65% to 75% of those were observed once. Approximately 0.9% of the sample lies in the top ten. Sequences were obtained from peripheral blood. The receptors were gathered from a human donor with acute or convalescent COVID-19. The donor label of this sample is uncertain.

The chain is built from TRBV3-1 (or the pseudogene TRBV3-2) and TRBJ2-6; 7 bases are a match to TRBD1. CDR3 size: 15 residues. CDR1 LGHDT and CDR2 YNNKEL come from the germline V gene (reference sequence). Trimming cost V 5 bases and J 5 bases; bases outside gene matches: 6. The CDR3 spells CASSGTDSRANVLTF. For the CDR3, the DNA is TGTGCCAGCAGCGGGACAGACTCACGGGCCAACGTCCTGACTTTC.

This clone was seen a few times. The V and J genes are TRBV30 and TRBJ2-2, with D perhaps matching TRBD1 (5 bases). CDR3 size: 14 residues. V dropped 0 bases and J dropped 3 bases, with 8 bases sitting between them. Germline CDR1 reads GTSNPN; CDR2 reads SVGIG (reference sequence). This CDR3 is CAWSVTRDTGELFF. CDR3 DNA sequence: TGTGCCTGGAGTGTAACCAGGGACACCGGGGAGCTGTTTTTT.

This clone turned up a few times. This rearrangement joins TRBV5-1 to TRBJ2-3; the D gene is possibly TRBD2 (7 bases). CDR3 size: 15 residues. The germline CDR1 and CDR2 sequences are SGHRS and YFSETQ. The V gene lost 4 bases and the J gene lost 1 base, with 13 bases spanning the gap. The CDR3 DNA sequence: TGCGCCAGCAGCCCCCAGGGGAGGGGCACAGATACGCAGTATTTT. This codes for CASSPQGRGTDTQYF. Drawing the rest from reference TRBV5-1 and TRBJ2-3, the complete variable domain is KAGVTQTPRYLIKTRGQQVTLSCSPISGHRSVSWYQQTPGQGLQFLFEYFSETQRNKGNFPGRFSGRQFSNSRSEMNVSTLELGDSALYLCASSPQGRGTDTQYFGPGTRLTVL.

This chain's CDR3 is CASSLAGVQLKQYF. CDR3 bases: TGTGCCAGCAGCTTAGCAGGTGTACAGTTAAAGCAGTACTTC. The V gene is TRBV7-9, the J gene TRBJ2-7; D is uncertain. The CDR3 sequence is 14 residues long. CDR1 SEHNR and CDR2 FQNEAQ come from the germline V gene (reference sequence). Trimming left V 0 bases short and J 8 bases short, with 14 bases between.

V gene TRBV30 combines with J gene TRBJ1-2, with 8 positions matching TRBD1. V dropped 4 bases and J dropped 4; count of bases not matched to a gene: 8. This CDR3 is built from 14 residues. From germline, CDR1 is GTSNPN and CDR2 SVGIG (reference sequence). The CDR3 nucleotides read TGTGCCTGGAACCGGGACAGGAAGATCTATGGCTACACCTTC. Its translation: CAWNRDRKIYGYTF. The full variable domain, completed using reference TRBV30 and TRBJ1-2, is SQTIHQWPATLVQPVGSPLSLECTVEGTSNPNLYWYRQAAGRGLQLLFYSVGIGQISSEVPQNLSASRPQDRQFILSSKKLLLSDSGFYLCAWNRDRKIYGYTFGSGTRLTVV.

The chain has TRBV5-4 and TRBJ1-2; perhaps TRBD1 as D (6 bases). V gave up 4 bases and J gave up 8 bases, with 18 bases separating them. The germline V gene encodes CDR1 SGHNT and CDR2 YYREEE (reference sequence). This CDR3 has 14 residues. In nucleotides, the CDR3 is TGTGCCAGCAGCCCAGGTAACAGGGTCCGGGGCTACACCTTC. Its protein is CASSPGNRVRGYTF.

The chain links TRBV30 to TRBJ1-5, with D unclear. Germline CDR1 GTSNPN, CDR2 SVGIG (reference sequence). This CDR3 is 14 amino acids long. The V and J ends lost 1 base and 3 bases respectively, with 10 bases between them. DNA for the CDR3: TGTGCCTGGAGTGAGGGAGTAACCAATCAGCCCCAGCATTTT. Translation: CAWSEGVTNQPQHF.

V gene TRBV3-1 (or the pseudogene TRBV3-2) combines with J gene TRBJ2-5; D is possibly TRBD2 (5 bases). The CDR3 runs 14 residues. V lost 3 bases to trimming and J lost 0 bases, with 8 bases between them. Germline values: CDR1 LGHDT, CDR2 YNNKEL (reference sequence). The CDR3 loop is CASSQPGYQETQYF. The CDR3 region has the DNA TGTGCCAGCAGCCAGCCGGGGTACCAAGAGACCCAGTACTTC.

The gene calls are TRBV2 and TRBJ1-5, with D possibly TRBD1 on 6 matching bases. CDR3 length equals 14 residues. V lost 3 bases and J 3 bases, leaving 9 bases between the germline ends. From germline, CDR1 is SNHLY and CDR2 FYNNEI. The CDR3 sequence is CASSDTGINQPQHF. The DNA for the CDR3 is TGTGCCAGCAGTGACACAGGGATCAATCAGCCCCAGCATTTT.

This clone was counted between two and nine times. V gene TRBV7-8 combines with J gene TRBJ1-2; TRBD1 aligns across 7 bases. This CDR3 contains 16 residues. Trimming removed 3 bases from V and 2 bases from J; junction bases left unmatched: 9. Germline CDR1 is SGHVS and CDR2 is FQNEAQ. The CDR3 here is CASSFSPGQSNYGYTF. Here the CDR3 DNA reads TGTGCCAGCAGCTTTTCCCCGGGACAGAGCAACTATGGCTACACCTTC.

The V and J genes are TRBV3-1 (or the pseudogene TRBV3-2) and TRBJ1-6; D might be TRBD1 (5 bases). The germline V gene has CDR1 LGHDT and CDR2 YNNKEL (reference sequence). The CDR3 has 15 amino acids. Trimming shortened V by 2 bases and J by 8 bases, and 13 bases separated the two germline ends. The DNA of the CDR3 is TGTGCCAGCAGCCAATGGGGCGTCTCTGATTCACCCCTCCACTTT. This sequence encodes CASSQWGVSDSPLHF.

The V gene is TRBV28, the J gene TRBJ1-5; D is uncertain. Trimming cost V 2 bases and J 4 bases, with 15 bases left between them. This CDR3 is 16 amino acids long. Germline V CDR1 and CDR2: MDHEN, SYDVKM. CDR3 bases: TGTGCCAGCAGTTTAATAATATCCACAGATAATCAGCCCCAGCATTTT. Its protein is CASSLIISTDNQPQHF.

The sample holds a few counts of this clone. The chain links TRBV5-1 to TRBJ2-5, with D possibly TRBD2 on 5 matching bases. Trimming left V 1 base short and J 2 bases short, with 6 bases between. The length of the CDR3 is 13 residues. Looked up from germline, CDR1 is SGHRS and CDR2 is YFSETQ. CDR3 bases: TGCGCCAGCAGCTTGTCGGGGCAAGAGACCCAGTACTTC. Amino acid sequence: CASSLSGQETQYF.

A few counts support this clone. J is TRBJ1-5 and V is TRBV12-3 or TRBV12-4, with D unresolved. Trimming stripped 7 bases from V and 6 bases from J, with 13 bases between. There are 13 residues in the CDR3. The CDR3 DNA reads as TGTGCCAGCATGCCACGCGGGAGTCAGCCCCAGCATTTT. Translation gives CASMPRGSQPQHF.

The V call is TRBV19, the J call TRBJ1-5; TRBD1 aligns across 10 bases. The CDR3 contains 15 residues. CDR1 and CDR2 from the germline V gene are LNHDA and SQIVND (reference sequence). V shed 5 bases, J shed 3 bases, and the junction held 4 bases outside the gene matches. As DNA, the CDR3 is TGTGCCAGTAGTGGGACAGGGGACTACAATCAGCCCCAGCATTTT. Encoded protein: CASSGTGDYNQPQHF.

This clone was counted many times. V gene TRBV3-1 (or the pseudogene TRBV3-2) combines with J gene TRBJ2-2; 9 bases line up with TRBD2. CDR3 length: 15 amino acids. Germline CDR1 reads LGHDT; CDR2 reads YNNKEL (reference sequence). J gave up 4 bases and V 4 bases, and 4 bases lay outside the gene matches. CDR3 bases: TGTGCCAGCAGCCGCGGGGGGGCCCGCACCGGGGAGCTGTTTTTT. Encoded protein: CASSRGGARTGELFF.

This rearrangement joins TRBV30 to TRBJ1-5; 12 bases align to TRBD1. The V segment lost 8 bases and the J segment 4 bases; nucleotides outside the gene matches: 12. The CDR3 has 16 amino acids. The germline V gene encodes CDR1 GTSNPN and CDR2 SVGIG (reference sequence). Here the CDR3 reads CALNPPGQGANQPQHF. The CDR3 DNA sequence: TGTGCCCTAAACCCGCCGGGACAGGGGGCGAATCAGCCCCAGCATTTT.

The chain recombines TRBV21-1 with TRBJ1-1; TRBD1, the table's D call, lacks a check against the DNA. TRBV21-1 corresponds to a pseudogene. The CDR3 loop spans 17 amino acids. CDR3: CASSQKRGRGADTEAFF. CDR3 nucleotide sequence: TGTGCCAGCAGCCAAAAGAGGGGCAGGGGTGCGGACACTGAAGCTTTCTTT.

This clone occurred a few times. The chain employs TRBV5-6 and TRBJ1-1; D gene ambiguous. The CDR3 length is 14 residues. CDR1 is SGHDT, CDR2 YYEEEE, per germline. Deletions cut 3 bases from V and 1 base from J, with 10 bases between. The DNA of the CDR3 is TGTGCCAGCAGCTGGCCGAACACGAACACTGAAGCTTTCTTT. It codes for CASSWPNTNTEAFF.

This clone was counted once. The V gene is TRBV14, the J gene TRBJ1-2; weak D call: TRBD1 (6 bases). The germline V and J ends were trimmed by 3 bases and 1 base, with 9 bases remaining between them. This CDR3 contains 14 residues. Germline V gene sequence: CDR1 SGHDN, CDR2 FVKESK. The CDR3 DNA follows: TGTGCCAGCAGCCATAACAGGGTTAACTATGGCTACACCTTC. Translated, it gives CASSHNRVNYGYTF.

CDR3 bases: TGTGCCAGCGTTAGGGGGCCCCCAAATCAAAATGAGCAGTTCTTC. Translating it yields CASVRGPPNQNEQFF. The rearrangement joins TRBV6-1 to TRBJ2-1, with 7 positions matching TRBD1. Germline assignment: CDR1 MNHNS and CDR2 SASEGT. V gave up 8 bases and J gave up 7 bases; unmatched junction bases: 14. CDR3 length: 15 residues.

The chain links TRBV6-2 or TRBV6-3 to TRBJ1-1; D gene uncertain. CDR3 length: 14 residues. Per germline, CDR1 MNHEY and CDR2 SVGEGT. Between the trimmed V and J ends, which lost 0 bases and 4 bases, there was a span of 9 bases. The CDR3 bases are TGTGCCAGCAGTTACTCTACTTTCGGCACTGAAGCTTTCTTT. Amino acids: CASSYSTFGTEAFF.

This chain links TRBV28 with TRBJ1-1; D unresolved. V was shortened by 3 bases and J by 0 bases, with 8 bases between the two germline ends. The CDR3 spans 14 residues. Germline assignment: CDR1 MDHEN and CDR2 SYDVKM. DNA of the CDR3: TGTGCCAGCAGTTTGGAGAAACTGAACACTGAAGCTTTCTTT. It is translated as CASSLEKLNTEAFF.

There are a few counts of this clone. The chain uses TRBV27 and TRBJ2-3; 8 bases match TRBD1. Germline CDR1 reads MNHEY; CDR2 reads SMNVEV (reference sequence). J gave up 4 bases and V 6 bases, and 9 bases lay outside the gene matches. The CDR3 is made up of 15 amino acids. The CDR3 protein is CASSRIRQGSDTQYF. The CDR3, as DNA: TGTGCCAGCAGCCGAATTCGACAGGGGTCAGATACGCAGTATTTT.

The chain couples TRBV6-6 to TRBJ1-2; 12 bases fit TRBD1. The V segment lost 5 bases and the J segment 8 bases; nucleotides outside the gene matches: 6. Germline V lookup: CDR1 MNHNY, CDR2 SVGAGI (reference sequence). This CDR3 contains 14 residues. CDR3 residues: CASSQGQGAWGYTF. CDR3 DNA: TGTGCCAGCAGTCAGGGACAGGGGGCTTGGGGCTACACCTTC.

J is TRBJ2-5 and V is TRBV18, with a possible D match to TRBD2 (5 bases). The V end lost 3 bases, the J end lost 4 bases, and 18 bases lay between the germline ends. This CDR3 has 16 residues. CDR1 KGHSH and CDR2 LQKENI come from the germline V gene. CDR3 sequence: CASSPARGLRIETQYF. The CDR3 DNA reads TGTGCCAGCTCACCGGCCCGAGGACTCCGAATAGAGACCCAGTACTTC. The full variable domain, rest sourced from reference TRBV18 and TRBJ2-5, is NAGVMQNPRHLVRRRGQEARLRCSPMKGHSHVYWYRQLPEEGLKFMVYLQKENIIDESGMPKERFSAEFPKEGPSILRIQQVVRGDSAAYFCASSPARGLRIETQYFGPGTRLLVL.

This chain joins TRBV3-1 (or the pseudogene TRBV3-2) and TRBJ1-1; D gene unclear. The V gene lost 0 bases and the J gene lost 5 bases, with 13 bases spanning the gap. The CDR3 spans 15 residues. CDR1 and CDR2 (germline): LGHDT, YNNKEL (reference sequence). The DNA of the CDR3 is TGTGCCAGCAGCCAAGAGGGAGTAGGGAGAACTGAAGCTTTCTTT. Amino acids: CASSQEGVGRTEAFF.

The chain links TRBV6-2 or TRBV6-3 to TRBJ2-3, with D perhaps matching TRBD2 (5 bases). V was trimmed by 2 bases and J by 5 bases, leaving 5 bases between them. Looked up from germline, CDR1 is MNHEY and CDR2 is SVGEGT. This CDR3 contains 12 residues. The CDR3 coding sequence is TGTGCCAGCAGTTACGAGGGAGATACGCAGTATTTT. Its protein is CASSYEGDTQYF.

The CDR3 spells CASSLRRGRDVGNTEAFF. As DNA, the CDR3 is TGTGCCAGCAGTTTAAGGCGCGGGCGGGATGTAGGGAACACTGAAGCTTTCTTT. The gene calls are TRBV27 and TRBJ1-1, with no clear D. The germline V gene has CDR1 MNHEY and CDR2 SMNVEV (reference sequence). Trimming removed 2 bases from V and 1 base from J, with 20 bases in between. This CDR3 region has 18 residues.

This chain joins TRBV2 and TRBJ1-1; D might be TRBD1 (5 bases). Between the trimmed V and J ends, which lost 2 bases and 11 bases, there was a span of 15 bases. Germline V gene lookup returns CDR1 SNHLY and CDR2 FYNNEI. CDR3 length: 13 amino acids. In DNA, the CDR3 is TGTGCCAGCAGTGAAATAGGGGCACGGGAGGCTTTCTTT. Translation: CASSEIGAREAFF. The full variable domain, its missing parts supplied by reference TRBV2 and TRBJ1-1, is EPEVTQTPSHQVTQMGQEVILRCVPISNHLYFYWYRQILGQKVEFLVSFYNNEISEKSEIFDDQFSVERPDGSNFTLKIRSTKLEDSAMYFCASSEIGAREAFFGQGTRLTVV.